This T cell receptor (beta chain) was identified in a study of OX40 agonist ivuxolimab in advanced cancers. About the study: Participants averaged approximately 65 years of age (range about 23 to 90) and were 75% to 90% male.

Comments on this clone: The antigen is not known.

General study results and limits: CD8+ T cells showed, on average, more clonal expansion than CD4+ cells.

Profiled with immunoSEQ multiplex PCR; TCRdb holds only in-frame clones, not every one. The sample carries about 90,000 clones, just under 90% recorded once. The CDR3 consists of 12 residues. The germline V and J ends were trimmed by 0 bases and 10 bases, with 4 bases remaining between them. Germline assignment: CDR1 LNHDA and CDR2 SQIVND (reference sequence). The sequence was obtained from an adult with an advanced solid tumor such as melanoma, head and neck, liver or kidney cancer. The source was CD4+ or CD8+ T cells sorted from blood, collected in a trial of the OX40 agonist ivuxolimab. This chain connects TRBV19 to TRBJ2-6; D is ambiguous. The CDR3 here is CASSIEANVLTF. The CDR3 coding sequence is TGTGCCAGTAGTATAGAGGCTAACGTCCTGACTTTC.